One and the same sample provided the 16 T cell receptor beta chains below, sequenced in a study of CD8 T cells in acute hepatitis C reinfection (dated by TCRdb to the early 2020s). Per the publication, the time point label means: naive CD8 control sorted from an acute-time-point sample. The library was made by the immunoSEQ multiplex PCR assay. The clones in this table, taken by TCRdb from immuneACCESS, are in-frame only. Not every clone is retained; where verified, under half of the shortfall comes from an unresolved V gene, and the cause of the rest is unknown. The sample table records approximately 40,000 clones; 75% to 90% of these occur just once. The top ten clonotypes cover 9.5% to 13% of the sample. Sequencing input: naive CD8+ T cells from PBMCs. The sample's cell subset or site, from its label and the paper: sorted total naive CD45RO-negative CD8+ T cells. These receptors came from a young woman who spontaneously cleared hepatitis C infection.

This rearrangement joins TRBV6-5 to TRBJ1-1; D remains ambiguous. V lost 3 bases and J 5 bases, leaving 13 bases between the germline ends. The CDR3 length is 14 residues. The germline V gene encodes CDR1 MNHEY and CDR2 SVGAGI. This chain's CDR3 is CASSYSSLSTEAFF. The CDR3 DNA reads as TGTGCCAGCAGTTATTCAAGCCTGAGTACTGAAGCTTTCTTT.

Here the CDR3 reads CASSIRPGTSGAYNEQFF. DNA of the CDR3: TGTGCCAGCAGCATCCGACCCGGGACTAGCGGGGCCTACAATGAGCAGTTCTTC. The chain recombines TRBV7-6 with TRBJ2-1; 13 bases fit TRBD2. The CDR3 runs 18 residues. V was pared by 5 bases and J by 2 bases, with 9 bases of the junction left unmatched. Germline CDR1 is SGHVS and CDR2 is FNYEAQ.

The rearrangement uses TRBV27 and TRBJ1-1; D ambiguous. This CDR3 comprises 11 residues. V was clipped by 10 bases and J by 1 base, with 7 bases between them. Germline CDR1 reads MNHEY; CDR2 reads SMNVEV (reference sequence). CDR3 in DNA: TGTGCCACCCTAAGGAACACTGAAGCTTTCTTT. As protein: CATLRNTEAFF.

The chain carries TRBV29-1 and TRBJ1-3; unclear D gene. The V and J ends lost 4 bases and 0 bases respectively, with 10 bases between them. This CDR3 contains 14 residues. The germline gives CDR1 SQVTM, CDR2 ANQGSEA. CDR3 sequence (DNA): TGCAGCGTTGTTGGCGGATACTCTGGAAACACCATATATTTT. The encoded protein is CSVVGGYSGNTIYF.

This clone was counted only a few times. V is TRBV7-9 and J is TRBJ1-2; TRBD1 aligns across 10 bases. Germline trimming cut 1 base from V and 7 bases from J; bases unmatched to any gene: 3. The germline CDR1 and CDR2 sequences are SEHNR and FQNEAQ (reference sequence). The CDR3 is 14 residues long. The CDR3 DNA sequence: TGTGCCAGCAGCTTAGGACAGGGGGCGTTTGGCTACACCTTC. It encodes CASSLGQGAFGYTF.

The chain has TRBV27 and TRBJ2-3, with no clear D. Between the trimmed V and J ends, which lost 4 bases and 5 bases, there was a span of 13 bases. CDR3 size: 14 residues. In germline, CDR1 is MNHEY, CDR2 SMNVEV (reference sequence). The CDR3 loop is CASSSNLQQDTQYF. The CDR3 DNA is TGTGCCAGCAGTTCCAATCTACAGCAAGATACGCAGTATTTT.

The chain has TRBV27 and TRBJ2-5, with TRBD1 as a possible D gene (6 bases). The CDR3 is 15 residues long. V lost 3 bases and J 5 bases, leaving 16 bases between the germline ends. The germline V gene encodes CDR1 MNHEY and CDR2 SMNVEV (reference sequence). The CDR3 DNA sequence: TGTGCCAGCAGTTTTTCACAGGGAGCGTTGGAGACCCAGTACTTC. Translating gives CASSFSQGALETQYF.

The V gene is TRBV19, the J gene TRBJ1-3; D is perhaps TRBD1 (5 bases). The germline V and J ends were trimmed by 2 bases and 3 bases, with 14 bases remaining between them. This CDR3 is built from 16 residues. Per the germline V gene, CDR1 is LNHDA and CDR2 is SQIVND (reference sequence). The CDR3 DNA is TGTGCCAGTAGTATAAGCCCCGGGGCGGGTGGAAACACCATATATTTT. This encodes CASSISPGAGGNTIYF.

The chain is built from TRBV7-8 and TRBJ2-3, with TRBD2 identical over 7 bases. CDR3 length: 18 residues. V shed 1 base and J 2 bases; nucleotides not matched to a gene: 12. Germline V lookup: CDR1 SGHVS, CDR2 FQNEAQ. This CDR3 is CASSLVGTTGTTTDTQYF. CDR3 coding DNA: TGTGCCAGCAGCTTAGTAGGAACCACCGGGACTACCACAGATACGCAGTATTTT.

The J gene is TRBJ2-1, the V gene TRBV19; no firm D call. Trimming left V 0 bases short and J 15 bases short, with 12 bases between. CDR1 is LNHDA and CDR2 is SQIVND in the germline V gene (reference sequence). The length of the CDR3 is 12 residues. In DNA, the CDR3 is TGTGCCAGTAGTATAGATCCGCTATATCCGTTCTTC. Protein: CASSIDPLYPFF.

The CDR3 nucleotides read TGTGCCACCAGCGCCCGGGACACGCTGAACACTGAAGCTTTCTTT. Translation: CATSARDTLNTEAFF. The chain uses TRBV15 and TRBJ1-1; maybe TRBD1 (6 bases). Per germline, CDR1 LNHNV and CDR2 YYDKDF (reference sequence). The CDR3 is 15 amino acids. Between the trimmed V and J ends, which lost 5 bases and 0 bases, there was a span of 13 bases.

This chain links TRBV15 with TRBJ2-2; D gene ambiguous. CDR1 and CDR2 from the germline V gene are LNHNV and YYDKDF (reference sequence). The CDR3 totals 15 residues. With 0 bases removed from V and 9 bases from J, the gap between germline ends came to 14 bases. CDR3 nucleotides: TGTGCCACCAGCAGAGAAACACCAGAAGGCCGGGAGCTGTTTTTT. This sequence encodes CATSRETPEGRELFF.

The CDR3 DNA sequence: TGTGCCAGCGAACTAGGGGTAGGAAAAACTGAAGCTTTCTTT. Protein sequence: CASELGVGKTEAFF. V and J are TRBV28 and TRBJ1-1, with D perhaps TRBD1 (5 bases). V was cut by 8 bases and J by 5 bases, with 18 bases left in between. This CDR3 has 14 residues. Looked up from germline, CDR1 is MDHEN and CDR2 is SYDVKM. Full variable domain (missing parts from reference TRBV28 and TRBJ1-1): DVKVTQSSRYLVKRTGEKVFLECVQDMDHENMFWYRQDPGLGLRLIYFSYDVKMKEKGDIPEGYSVSREKKERFSLILESASTNQTSMYLCASELGVGKTEAFFGQGTRLTVV.

This clone was seen once. The chain uses TRBV10-1 and TRBJ2-7; no reliable D call. V gave up 3 bases and J gave up 0 bases, with 0 bases separating them. Germline loops: CDR1 WNHNN, CDR2 SYGVQD (reference sequence). This CDR3 is built from 11 residues. The CDR3, as DNA: TGCGCCAGCAGTGACTCCTACGAGCAGTACTTC. Encoded protein: CASSDSYEQYF.

The chain has TRBV4-1 and TRBJ2-3; D call uncertain. CDR3 size: 12 residues. V gave up 1 base and J gave up 5 bases, with 4 bases separating them. Germline CDR1 and CDR2: MGHRA and YSYEKL. Written as DNA, the CDR3 is TGCGCCAGCAGCCAAGGGGTAGATACGCAGTATTTT. This encodes CASSQGVDTQYF.

The J gene is TRBJ1-2, the V gene TRBV10-2; D perhaps matches TRBD1 (6 bases). The germline V gene has CDR1 WSHSY and CDR2 SAAADI. V gave up 6 bases and J gave up 0 bases, with 14 bases separating them. The CDR3 runs to 15 residues. The CDR3 spells CASRGAQGSNYGYTF. CDR3 nucleotides: TGCGCCAGCAGAGGGGCACAGGGCTCTAACTATGGCTACACCTTC.